The TCR beta chain under discussion was sequenced for a study of T cell responses to AZD1222 COVID-19 vaccine. Study details: Pooling covered second doses at about 4 or about 12 weeks.

Sequencing used immunoSEQ multiplex PCR; TCRdb keeps in-frame clones, though not all of them. This table has 130,000 or so clones, 86% appearing once. This CDR3 has 17 residues. CDR1 is LNHDA, CDR2 SQIVND, per germline (reference sequence). V lost 4 bases to trimming and J lost 3 bases; unmatched junction nucleotides: 11. Overall study results and limits: The reported proportion of spike-specific TCRs targeting unmutated variant regions was nearly half.

Comments on this clone: Its specificity is not known.

Sequenced here: peripheral blood, sampled on day 0 of AZD1222 vaccination. The source is an adult in good health. This rearrangement joins TRBV19 to TRBJ1-5, with 8 nucleotides matching TRBD1. In DNA form, the CDR3 reads TGTGCCAGTAGTAAGCGGACAGGGCTGTCCCTCAATCAGCCCCAGCATTTT. It encodes CASSKRTGLSLNQPQHF.